This entry concerns a single T cell receptor (beta chain). Per the original methods: Counts of nucleated cells, estimated from reference gene primer amplification, were obtained. The method was immunoSEQ multiplex PCR; TCRdb's version includes in-frame clones alone and lacks a portion of them. Clone size and the V and J calls come from that table; the DNA yielded D and trimming. Of approximately 280,000 clones detected, roughly 89% appear once; the ten largest clones hold approximately 4.2%. This sample stems from a study of blood T cell repertoires in COVID-19. Study details: Samples taken during acute and convalescent COVID-19 were collected in the United States, Italy and Spain. PBMCs, B-cell-depleted T cells, or T cells provided the cDNA or gDNA that made up the material.

CDR1 LNHNV and CDR2 YYDKDF come from the germline V gene (reference sequence). The CDR3 is 15 residues long. After removal of 4 bases from V and 5 bases from J, the junction contained 7 bases not matched to a gene. The sequence derives from a man in his forties or fifties with acute or convalescent COVID-19. The sequenced sample was peripheral blood. The chain recombines TRBV15 with TRBJ2-3; TRBD1 agrees at 9 bases. CDR3 nucleotides: TGTGCCACCAGCACATCCGGGACAGGGATAGATACGCAGTATTTT. This gives the protein CATSTSGTGIDTQYF.